The sequence of this T cell receptor beta chain was determined in a study of T cell clusters in autoimmune cytopenias. Multiplex touch-down PCR amplified TRB using TRB-A and TRB-B pools in one tube. TCRdb re-called the multiplex PCR reads and shows each CDR3 protein once, DNA omitted. In all, the sample yields approximately 11,000 distinct CDR3 sequences. Germline values: CDR1 MNHNS, CDR2 SASEGT. This CDR3 has 16 residues. Each sample's input was about 250 ng genomic DNA, 35,000 to 40,000 genome equivalents. The sample also formed part of further work on T cell repertoires in aging, cancer and after chemotherapy. From that second work: Six age groups, ranging from 30 or younger to 70 or older, included the donors.

The sample consisted of peripheral blood. The chain employs TRBV6-1 and TRBJ2-1; TCRdb proposes TRBD1, but this gene call is untestable without DNA. The TCR originated in a human donor in good health. This CDR3 is CASSGTRDNRYNEQFF.